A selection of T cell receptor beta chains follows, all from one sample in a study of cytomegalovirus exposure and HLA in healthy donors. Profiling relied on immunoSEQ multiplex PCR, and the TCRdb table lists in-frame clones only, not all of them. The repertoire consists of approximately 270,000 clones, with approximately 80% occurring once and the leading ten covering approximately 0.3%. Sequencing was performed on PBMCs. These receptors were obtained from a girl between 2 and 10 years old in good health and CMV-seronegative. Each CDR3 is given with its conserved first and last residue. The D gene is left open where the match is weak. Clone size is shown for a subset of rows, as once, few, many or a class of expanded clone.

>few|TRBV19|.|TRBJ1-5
TGTGCCAGTAGTATGTTTCGGGGAAGCAATCAGCCCCAGCATTTT
CASSMFRGSNQPQHF
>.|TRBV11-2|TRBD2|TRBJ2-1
TGTGCCAGCAGCCCTGGCCTCGGGGGGGCTAACAATGAGCAGTTCTTC
CASSPGLGGANNEQFF
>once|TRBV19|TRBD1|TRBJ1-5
TGTGCCAGTAGTAGGGTCACAGGGGGAAGCAATCAGCCCCAGCATTTT
CASSRVTGGSNQPQHF
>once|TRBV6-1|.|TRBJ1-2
TGTGCCAGCAGTGAAGAGGGGCAGGCCTATGGCTACACCTTC
CASSEEGQAYGYTF
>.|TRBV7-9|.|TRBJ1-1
TGTGCCAGCCTAGGGGTTACTGAAGCTTTCTTT
CASLGVTEAFF
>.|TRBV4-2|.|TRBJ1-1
TGTGCCAGCAGCCAAGATATACAGGGCACTGAAGCTTTCTTT
CASSQDIQGTEAFF
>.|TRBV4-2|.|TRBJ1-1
TGTGCCAGCAGCCAAGGTAAGGGGTTAGGTGAAGCTTTCTTT
CASSQGKGLGEAFF
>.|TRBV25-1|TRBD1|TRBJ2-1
TGTGCCAGCAGTGTACCGGGACAGGACTACAATGAGCAGTTCTTC
CASSVPGQDYNEQFF
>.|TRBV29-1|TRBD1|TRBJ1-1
TGCAGCGTTCGCCCGGGACAGAGTAACACTGAAGCTTTCTTT
CSVRPGQSNTEAFF
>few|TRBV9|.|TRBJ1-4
TGTGCCAGCAGCCAAGAAACAGGCCAGGGTGAAAAACTGTTTTTT
CASSQETGQGEKLFF
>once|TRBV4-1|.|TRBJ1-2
TGCGCCAGCAGCCAGGAGGACAGCAACTATGGCTACACCTTC
CASSQEDSNYGYTF
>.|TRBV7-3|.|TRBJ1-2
TGTGCCAGCAGCCGAATAGAGAAGTCTGGCTACACCTTC
CASSRIEKSGYTF
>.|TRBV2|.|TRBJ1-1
TGTGCCACTCTTGAGAGGGTAAACACTGAAGCTTTCTTT
CATLERVNTEAFF
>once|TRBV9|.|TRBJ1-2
TGTGCCAGCGGAGGGGGGGGGCACTACACCTTC
CASGGGGHYTF
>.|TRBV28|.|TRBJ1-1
TGTGCCAGCAGTATAGGGGTCACTGAAGCTTTCTTT
CASSIGVTEAFF
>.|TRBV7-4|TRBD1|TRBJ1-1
TGTGCCAGCAGCCCACGACGACAGGGAACCGGCACTGAAGCTTTCTTT
CASSPRRQGTGTEAFF
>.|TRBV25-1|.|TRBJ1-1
TGTGCCAGCAGCGGGAGGGCCATGAACACTGAAGCTTTCTTT
CASSGRAMNTEAFF
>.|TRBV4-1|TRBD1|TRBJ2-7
TGCGCCAGCAGCCTCATCCCTATTACAGGGGACGGGCAGTACTTC
CASSLIPITGDGQYF
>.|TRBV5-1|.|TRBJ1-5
TGCGCCAGCAGCTTGGGGCCAGGGGTGATTCAGCCCCAGCATTTT
CASSLGPGVIQPQHF
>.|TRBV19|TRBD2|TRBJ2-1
TGTGCCAGTAGTATGTTACCGGGACTAGTTAGAAATGAGCAGTTCTTC
CASSMLPGLVRNEQFF
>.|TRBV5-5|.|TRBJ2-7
TGTGCCAGCAGCTTGGACGCAGGGGCTTTTCGGCACGAGCAGTACTTC
CASSLDAGAFRHEQYF
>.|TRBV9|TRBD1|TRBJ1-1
TGTGCCAGTAAGCCCTCGCGGACAGGGCGATTAGTGAACACTGAAGCTTTCTTT
CASKPSRTGRLVNTEAFF
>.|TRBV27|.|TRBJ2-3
TGTGCCAGCAGTTCAGGCCTCGGCCCAGATACGCAGTATTTT
CASSSGLGPDTQYF
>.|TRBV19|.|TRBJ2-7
TGTGCCAGTACCAAGACAGGAAACTCCTACGAGCAGTACTTC
CASTKTGNSYEQYF
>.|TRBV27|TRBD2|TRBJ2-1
TGTGCCAGTCGGACTAGCGGGGGGGTGCATGAGCAGTTCTTC
CASRTSGGVHEQFF
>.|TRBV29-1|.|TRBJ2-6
TGCAGCGTTGAAGGAGACCGGAGCTCTGGGGCCAACGTCCTGACTTTC
CSVEGDRSSGANVLTF
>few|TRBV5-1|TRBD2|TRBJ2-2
TGCGCCAGCAGCCTAAAACAGAAGCGGGGGCCTTACACCGGGGAGCTGTTTTTT
CASSLKQKRGPYTGELFF
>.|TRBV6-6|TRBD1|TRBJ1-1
TGTGCCAGCAGTTATTATGAGACAGGGGACCCTGAAGCTTTCTTT
CASSYYETGDPEAFF
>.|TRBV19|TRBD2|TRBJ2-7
TGTGCCAGTAGTGGGGGACTAGCCGCGAGTGAGCAGTACTTC
CASSGGLAASEQYF
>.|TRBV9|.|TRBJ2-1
TGTGCCAGCAGCGCGAGGCAGACCCATTACAATGAGCAGTTCTTC
CASSARQTHYNEQFF
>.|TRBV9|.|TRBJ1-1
TGTGCCAGCAGGTACCCTCGGGGGGAGAGCACTGAAGCTTTCTTT
CASRYPRGESTEAFF
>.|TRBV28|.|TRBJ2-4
TGTGCCAGCAGTAATGACTTAGCCAAAAACATTCAGTACTTC
CASSNDLAKNIQYF
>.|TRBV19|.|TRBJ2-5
TGTGCCAGTAGTAGGATGGCAGGTGGTCAAGAGACCCAGTACTTC
CASSRMAGGQETQYF
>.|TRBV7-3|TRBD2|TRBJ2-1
TGTGCCAGCAGCCCTACCCGACTAGCGTCACGGAATGAGCAGTTCTTC
CASSPTRLASRNEQFF
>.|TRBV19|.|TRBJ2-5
TGTGCCAGTAGTATATCGGAGACCCAGTACTTC
CASSISETQYF
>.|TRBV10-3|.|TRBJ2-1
TGTGCCATCAGTGAGAGTTTAATAAGCGCGGTCTCCTACAATGAGCAGTTCTTC
CAISESLISAVSYNEQFF
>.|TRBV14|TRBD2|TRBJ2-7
TGTGCCAGCAGCCAGGGAGGACTAGCGGTAGCCTACGAGCAGTACTTC
CASSQGGLAVAYEQYF
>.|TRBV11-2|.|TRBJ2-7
TGTGCCAGCAGCATTATCTACGAGCAGTACTTC
CASSIIYEQYF
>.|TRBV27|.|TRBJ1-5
TGTGCCAGCAGTTTATGGCCAGGGTTCAATCAGCCCCAGCATTTT
CASSLWPGFNQPQHF
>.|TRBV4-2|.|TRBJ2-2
TGTGCCAGCAGCCAAGTGGCGGCAGGGATCGGGACCGGGGAGCTGTTTTTT
CASSQVAAGIGTGELFF
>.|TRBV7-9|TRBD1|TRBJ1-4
TGTGCCAGCAGACCTATAAAGGGGGCGCATAATGAAAAACTGTTTTTT
CASRPIKGAHNEKLFF
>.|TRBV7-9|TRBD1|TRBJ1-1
TGTGCCAGCAGCTTGTCCACGACAGGGGATTACACTGAAGCTTTCTTT
CASSLSTTGDYTEAFF
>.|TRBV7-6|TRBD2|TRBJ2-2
TGTGCCAGCAGCTTAGCTCTACCGACTAGCGGGAGTAGTGCCGGGGAGCTGTTTTTT
CASSLALPTSGSSAGELFF
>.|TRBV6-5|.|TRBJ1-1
TGTGCCAGCAGTTACTCTCCGGTTACGAACACTGAAGCTTTCTTT
CASSYSPVTNTEAFF
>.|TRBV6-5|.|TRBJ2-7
TGTGCCAGCAGTTACTCGGACTCCAACTACGAGCAGTACTTC
CASSYSDSNYEQYF